The 25 T cell receptor beta chains reported below all come from one sample, sequenced in a study of T cell responses to AZD1222 COVID-19 vaccine. Assay: immunoSEQ multiplex PCR; the TCRdb copy retains only in-frame clones and omits some. The table lists about 83,000 clones, approximately 90% of them singletons. This specimen was peripheral blood, taken 28 days after the second AZD1222 dose. The origin of the receptors is an adult who received the AZD1222 COVID-19 vaccine.

The CDR3 coding sequence is TGTGCCAGCAGTTTGTCGCTTGGTGGAGGGGAGACTGAAGCTTTCTTT. Encoded protein: CASSLSLGGGETEAFF. The chain employs TRBV28 and TRBJ1-1; tentative D call: TRBD1 (5 bases). Looked up from germline, CDR1 is MDHEN and CDR2 is SYDVKM. The V gene lost 3 bases and the J gene lost 5 bases, with 19 bases spanning the gap. CDR3 length: 16 amino acids.

The chain links TRBV24-1 to TRBJ1-2; D gene unclear. The CDR3 loop spans 13 amino acids. Germline V gives CDR1 KGHDR, CDR2 SFDVKD. Trimming removed 3 bases at V and 6 bases at J, with 10 bases between. The CDR3 DNA sequence: TGTGCCACCAGTGATGGGCCAGGCGATGGCTACACCTTC. It codes for CATSDGPGDGYTF.

DNA for the CDR3: TGTGCTAGTGGTTTCTCGGCGGGAGGGCGCAATGAGCAGTTCTTC. Its protein is CASGFSAGGRNEQFF. This chain uses TRBV12-5 with TRBJ2-1; 9 positions agree with TRBD2. V lost 3 bases, J lost 6 bases, and 6 bases stayed unmatched. This CDR3 has 15 amino acids. The germline gives CDR1 LGHNT, CDR2 FRNRAP.

The chain recombines TRBV9 with TRBJ1-1; perhaps TRBD1 as D (6 bases). This CDR3 is built from 14 residues. The germline V gene has CDR1 SGDLS and CDR2 YYNGEE. Trimming removed 4 bases at V and 4 bases at J, with 14 bases between. The CDR3 DNA reads TGTGCCAGCAGCCCTCAGGGGCCGGGCACTGAAGCTTTCTTT. Translating it yields CASSPQGPGTEAFF.

The chain couples TRBV7-8 to TRBJ2-7, with no clear D. V lost 4 bases, J lost 5 bases, and 9 bases lay in between. Germline V gene sequence: CDR1 SGHVS, CDR2 FQNEAQ. The CDR3 totals 12 residues. DNA of the CDR3: TGTGCCAGCAGCTCCCGCGTCCACGAGCAGTACTTC. This codes for CASSSRVHEQYF.

This clone is a singleton in its sample. The chain combines TRBV5-1 with TRBJ1-3; 8 nucleotides match TRBD1. The V and J ends lost 1 base and 3 bases, in that order; junction bases with no gene match: 0. The CDR3 spans 14 residues. Germline V gene sequence: CDR1 SGHRS, CDR2 YFSETQ. The CDR3 nucleotides read TGCGCCAGCAGCTTGACAGGGGGTGGAAACACCATATATTTT. It specifies CASSLTGGGNTIYF.

The J gene is TRBJ1-1, the V gene TRBV16; TRBD1 matches at 7 bases. Germline lookup yields CDR1 KGHSY and CDR2 FQNENV. The CDR3 is made up of 16 amino acids. The J segment lost 4 bases and the V segment lost 6 bases, leaving 14 bases of the junction unmatched. The CDR3 here is CASRQRSPGGATEAFF. For the CDR3, the DNA is TGTGCCAGCAGACAACGGAGCCCAGGGGGAGCCACTGAAGCTTTCTTT. Filled out from reference TRBV16 and TRBJ1-1, the complete variable domain reads GEEVAQTPKHLVRGEGQKAKLYCAPIKGHSYVFWYQQVLKNEFKFLISFQNENVFDETGMPKERFSAKCLPNSPCSLEIQATKLEDSAVYFCASRQRSPGGATEAFFGQGTRLTVV.

The chain has TRBV4-3 and TRBJ2-7; D possibly corresponds to TRBD2 (5 bases). V lost 8 bases and J 3 bases, leaving 20 bases between the germline ends. CDR1 is LGHNA, CDR2 YSLEER, per germline. There are 15 residues in the CDR3. CDR3 bases: TGCGCCAGCCGGAGGCGACACGACTATCACTACGAGCAGTACTTC. This codes for CASRRRHDYHYEQYF.

The chain recombines TRBV7-2 with TRBJ2-3; 7 bases agree with TRBD2. CDR3 length equals 15 residues. The V and J ends lost 3 bases and 3 bases, in that order; junction bases with no gene match: 6. The germline V gene has CDR1 SGHTA and CDR2 FQGNSA. The DNA of the CDR3 is TGTGCCAGCAGCTTGGGGGGGAGGGGAACAGATACGCAGTATTTT. Amino acids: CASSLGGRGTDTQYF.

The rearrangement links TRBV7-8 to TRBJ2-2; D is unclear. The V end was cut by 0 bases, the J end by 9 bases, with 8 bases between. CDR1 is SGHVS and CDR2 is FQNEAQ in the germline V gene. This CDR3 has 13 residues. The CDR3 bases are TGTGCCAGCAGCTTAGCTCTAAACCGGGAGCTGTTTTTT. Its translation is CASSLALNRELFF.

This clone has just a few counts. The chain links TRBV4-1 to TRBJ2-5, with TRBD1 matching 9 bases. The CDR3 is 17 residues long. Germline CDR1 and CDR2: MGHRA and YSYEKL. J lost 4 bases, V lost 1 base, and 10 bases had no gene match. CDR3 in DNA: TGCGCCAGCAGCCAAGCTAGCGGACAGGGGACTGGAGAGACCCAGTACTTC. It encodes CASSQASGQGTGETQYF.

The chain recombines TRBV18 with TRBJ1-6; 7 positions match TRBD1. Trimming took 1 base from V and 4 from J; bases not matched to a gene: 1. There are 15 residues in the CDR3. The germline gives CDR1 KGHSH, CDR2 LQKENI. The CDR3 DNA is TGTGCCAGCTCACCACGGGACAGTTATAATTCACCCCTCCACTTT. Encoded protein: CASSPRDSYNSPLHF. Full variable domain (outside the CDR3, taken from reference TRBV18 and TRBJ1-6): NAGVMQNPRHLVRRRGQEARLRCSPMKGHSHVYWYRQLPEEGLKFMVYLQKENIIDESGMPKERFSAEFPKEGPSILRIQQVVRGDSAAYFCASSPRDSYNSPLHFGNGTRLTVT.

V and J are TRBV29-1 and TRBJ1-2; D is uncertain. Germline CDR1 SQVTM, CDR2 ANQGSEA. V was cut by 5 bases and J by 4 bases, with 8 bases left in between. The CDR3 is 11 residues long. CDR3 in amino acids: CSVPHGYGYTF. The CDR3 DNA follows: TGCAGCGTTCCCCATGGCTATGGCTACACCTTC. Looking up the rest from reference TRBV29-1 and TRBJ1-2 gives the full variable domain: SAVISQKPSRDICQRGTSLTIQCQVDSQVTMMFWYRQQPGQSLTLIATANQGSEATYESGFVIDKFPISRPNLTFSTLTVSNMSPEDSSIYLCSVPHGYGYTFGSGTRLTVV.

This rearrangement joins TRBV1 to TRBJ2-7. TRBV1 is labeled a pseudogene. The length of the CDR3 is 16 residues. CDR3 region: CTSSQGPGRLSYEQYF. The CDR3 nucleotides read TGCACCAGCAGCCAAGGGCCGGGACGCTTGTCCTACGAGCAGTACTTC.

This clone was observed once. The chain combines TRBV29-1 with TRBJ1-3; D is unresolved. The germline CDR1 and CDR2 sequences are SQVTM and ANQGSEA. Trimming shortened V by 4 bases and J by 4 bases, and 8 bases separated the two germline ends. There are 12 residues in the CDR3. The DNA of the CDR3 is TGCAGCGTTGCGGATCTGGGAAACACCATATATTTT. Protein product: CSVADLGNTIYF.

V usage is TRBV2 and J usage is TRBJ2-7; a possible D gene is TRBD1 (5 bases). This CDR3 is built from 15 residues. V lost 6 bases, J lost 1 base, and 16 bases lay in between. CDR1 and CDR2 (germline): SNHLY, FYNNEI. In nucleotides, the CDR3 is TGTGCCAGCAGCTACGCCCCGACAGTATCCTACGAGCAGTACTTC. This sequence encodes CASSYAPTVSYEQYF.

For the CDR3, the DNA is TGTGCCAGCAGTTACCTAAACGTCGCAGGCTACGAGCAGTACTTC. Its translation: CASSYLNVAGYEQYF. This sequence joins TRBV6-2 or TRBV6-3 and TRBJ2-7; D not certain. Germline V CDR1 and CDR2: MNHEY, SVGEGT. V gave up 2 bases and J gave up 3 bases, with 14 bases separating them. The CDR3 runs 15 residues.

The V call is TRBV28, the J call TRBJ1-1, with D possibly matching TRBD1 (5 bases). Trimming pared 3 bases from V and 10 bases from J, leaving 12 bases between. Germline V gene data show CDR1 as MDHEN and CDR2 as SYDVKM. The CDR3 has 12 amino acids. The DNA for the CDR3 is TGTGCCAGCAGTTTTGGTCAGGGCTCAGCTTTCTTT. Translation: CASSFGQGSAFF.

CDR3 in amino acids: CASSLTTGTGVNTIYF. The CDR3 coding sequence is TGTGCCAGCAGCTTGACTACCGGGACAGGGGTAAACACCATATATTTT. J is TRBJ1-3 and V is TRBV5-6; 10 nucleotides match TRBD1. CDR1 SGHDT and CDR2 YYEEEE come from the germline V gene. V was clipped by 1 base and J by 6 bases; unmatched bases: 7. There are 16 residues in the CDR3.

The rearrangement links TRBV9 to TRBJ1-4; 9 bases match TRBD1. The CDR3 sequence is 15 residues long. With 2 bases clipped from V and 5 bases from J, the junction kept 4 bases outside the gene matches. Looked up from germline, CDR1 is SGDLS and CDR2 is YYNGEE. The CDR3 nucleotides are TGTGCCAGCAGCGTTGGGACAGGGAAGAATGAAAAACTGTTTTTT. This gives the protein CASSVGTGKNEKLFF.

The V call is TRBV6-5, the J call TRBJ1-6, with D uncertain. Trimming cost V 6 bases and J 14 bases, with 14 bases left between them. The CDR3 runs 12 residues. The germline CDR1 and CDR2 sequences are MNHEY and SVGAGI. CDR3 residues: CASRLSPGALHF. CDR3 coding DNA: TGTGCCAGCAGACTAAGTCCCGGGGCCCTCCACTTT.

The rearrangement uses TRBV11-2 and TRBJ1-3, with a weak D call TRBD1 (6 bases). The CDR3 covers 14 residues. The germline V gene encodes CDR1 SGHAT and CDR2 FQNNGV. V dropped 1 base and J dropped 7 bases, with 11 bases sitting between them. The CDR3 here is CASSLAGTRNTIYF. The DNA of the CDR3 is TGTGCCAGCAGCTTAGCAGGGACAAGGAACACCATATATTTT.

The V and J genes are TRBV5-1 and TRBJ1-3, with unresolved D. Germline V gene data show CDR1 as SGHRS and CDR2 as YFSETQ. The germline V and J ends were trimmed by 1 base and 0 bases, with 8 bases remaining between them. There are 15 residues in the CDR3. CDR3 loop: CASSLLVGSGNTIYF. CDR3 DNA: TGCGCCAGCAGCTTGCTGGTGGGCTCTGGAAACACCATATATTTT.

The V and J genes are TRBV28 and TRBJ2-7; D uncertain. V shed 7 bases and J shed 1 base, with 11 bases lying between them. Germline V lookup: CDR1 MDHEN, CDR2 SYDVKM. The CDR3 totals 13 residues. The CDR3 DNA reads as TGTGCCAGCACCGACACTCAGTCCTACGAGCAGTACTTC. This sequence encodes CASTDTQSYEQYF. The complete variable domain, with remaining parts taken from reference TRBV28 and TRBJ2-7, reads DVKVTQSSRYLVKRTGEKVFLECVQDMDHENMFWYRQDPGLGLRLIYFSYDVKMKEKGDIPEGYSVSREKKERFSLILESASTNQTSMYLCASTDTQSYEQYFGPGTRLTVT.

In DNA, the CDR3 is TGTGCCAGCAGCTTAGTCGGGAGGGAGGGAAGCTCCTACAATGAGCAGTTCTTC. It specifies CASSLVGREGSSYNEQFF. The V gene is TRBV7-2, the J gene TRBJ2-1, with 8 bases lining up with TRBD2. The germline CDR1 and CDR2 sequences are SGHTA and FQGNSA. Trimming removed 1 base from V and 0 bases from J; junction bases left unmatched: 8. The CDR3 sequence is 18 residues long. Supplemented by reference TRBV7-2 and TRBJ2-1, the full variable domain reads GAGVSQSPSNKVTEKGKDVELRCDPISGHTALYWYRQSLGQGLEFLIYFQGNSAPDKSGLPSDRFSAERTGGSVSTLTIQRTQQEDSAVYLCASSLVGREGSSYNEQFFGPGTRLTVL.